This T cell receptor beta chain was identified during a study of Graves' ophthalmopathy and Graves' hyperthyroidism. Study background: Before any treatment, peripheral blood was taken at the initial diagnosis.

Germline V gene sequence: CDR1 MDHEN, CDR2 SYDVKM. This CDR3 is 14 amino acids long. V was clipped by 2 bases and J by 10 bases; unmatched bases: 10. From fresh peripheral blood, approximately 10 ml in volume, the PBMCs were obtained. CDR3 regions of TCR beta were amplified from RNA transcripts. In the first round, RT-PCR was carried out with HTBI primers, and a multiplex PCR formed the second round. In TCRdb, the multiplex PCR reads were re-called with MiXCR into one record per CDR3 protein. This sample has 200,000 to 250,000 distinct CDR3 sequences, with roughly 29% found just once. Sequencing was carried out using peripheral blood. This TCR came from a man aged 45-65 years with Graves' ophthalmopathy. V gene TRBV28 combines with J gene TRBJ1-1; 7 positions agree with TRBD1. The CDR3, as DNA: TGTGCCAGCAGTTTAAGGGGGCCCGCCAGGGGAGCTTTCTTT. This codes for CASSLRGPARGAFF. The variable domain in full, completed from reference TRBV28 and TRBJ1-1, reads DVKVTQSSRYLVKRTGEKVFLECVQDMDHENMFWYRQDPGLGLRLIYFSYDVKMKEKGDIPEGYSVSREKKERFSLILESASTNQTSMYLCASSLRGPARGAFFGQGTRLTVV.